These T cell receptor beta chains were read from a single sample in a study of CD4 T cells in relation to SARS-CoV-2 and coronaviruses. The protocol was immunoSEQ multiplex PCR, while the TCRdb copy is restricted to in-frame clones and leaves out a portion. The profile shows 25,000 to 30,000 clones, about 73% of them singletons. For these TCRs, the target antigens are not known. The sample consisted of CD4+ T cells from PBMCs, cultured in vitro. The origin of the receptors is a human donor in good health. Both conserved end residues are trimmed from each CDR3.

ASSQKGSNEKLF,TRBJ1-4,TRBV3-1/TRBV3-2
ASSQEQGAGTQY,TRBJ2-3,TRBV3-1/TRBV3-2
ASSPTGVDTEAF,TRBJ1-1,TRBV7-9
ASSSPTNPGQGYTDTQY,TRBJ2-3,TRBV11-2
ASSGQPGPMYQETQY,TRBJ2-5,TRBV6-1
ASSEGERGVGIQY,TRBJ2-4,TRBV2
ASSLEGQRAF,TRBJ1-1,TRBV2
ASSLGSSGWARVYTEAF,TRBJ1-1,TRBV7-2
ASSLAPGARGANVLT,TRBJ2-6,TRBV5-1
ASSPEGQLNLEGNTIY,TRBJ1-3,TRBV3-1/TRBV3-2
ASSLEFLPPNEQF,TRBJ2-1,TRBV5-5
ASSQSSSGNTIY,TRBJ1-3,TRBV5-5
ASSELSLSSYEQY,TRBJ2-7,TRBV2
ASTPDRVTDTQY,TRBJ2-3,TRBV11-2
ASREGTGGIGYT,TRBJ1-2,TRBV2
ASSQATWSSGYT,TRBJ1-2,TRBV3-1/TRBV3-2
ASSLGLGAGTDTQY,TRBJ2-3,TRBV7-7
ASSDAFVRTNTEAF,TRBJ1-1,TRBV6-1
ASSKGQGSRADTQY,TRBJ2-3,TRBV7-2
ASRAGQSYGYT,TRBJ1-2,TRBV13
ASSQDVGWAEAF,TRBJ1-1,TRBV4-3
ASSQVPGTGNTIY,TRBJ1-3,TRBV3-1/TRBV3-2
ASSDRGSSYEQY,TRBJ2-7,TRBV5-1
ASSLSNSPLH,TRBJ1-6,TRBV12-3/TRBV12-4
ASSLVSQGNYGYT,TRBJ1-2,TRBV7-9
ASSVPEGEGSSYEQY,TRBJ2-7,TRBV9
ASSERGRGETQY,TRBJ2-5,TRBV2
ASSLAGTSSYEQY,TRBJ2-7,TRBV5-4
AIAEQETQY,TRBJ2-5,TRBV10-3
ASSRGPNTEAF,TRBJ1-1,TRBV10-1
ASSTHTTTDTQY,TRBJ2-3,TRBV11-2
ASSIDLGGGGDTQY,TRBJ2-3,TRBV19
ASSVTGTSFNEKLF,TRBJ1-4,TRBV9
ASRSPGLAGELF,TRBJ2-2,TRBV19
ASRSPSRGAGYTQY,TRBJ2-3,TRBV27
ASESGTTYEQY,TRBJ2-7,TRBV6-5
ASSESRLAGRETQY,TRBJ2-5,TRBV2
ASSQEYSAQSYGYT,TRBJ1-2,TRBV4-1
ASSVTGANIQY,TRBJ2-4,TRBV19
ASSESRLNDEQF,TRBJ2-1,TRBV2
SASVEETQY,TRBJ2-5,TRBV20-1
AISEGRSINEQY,TRBJ2-7,TRBV10-3